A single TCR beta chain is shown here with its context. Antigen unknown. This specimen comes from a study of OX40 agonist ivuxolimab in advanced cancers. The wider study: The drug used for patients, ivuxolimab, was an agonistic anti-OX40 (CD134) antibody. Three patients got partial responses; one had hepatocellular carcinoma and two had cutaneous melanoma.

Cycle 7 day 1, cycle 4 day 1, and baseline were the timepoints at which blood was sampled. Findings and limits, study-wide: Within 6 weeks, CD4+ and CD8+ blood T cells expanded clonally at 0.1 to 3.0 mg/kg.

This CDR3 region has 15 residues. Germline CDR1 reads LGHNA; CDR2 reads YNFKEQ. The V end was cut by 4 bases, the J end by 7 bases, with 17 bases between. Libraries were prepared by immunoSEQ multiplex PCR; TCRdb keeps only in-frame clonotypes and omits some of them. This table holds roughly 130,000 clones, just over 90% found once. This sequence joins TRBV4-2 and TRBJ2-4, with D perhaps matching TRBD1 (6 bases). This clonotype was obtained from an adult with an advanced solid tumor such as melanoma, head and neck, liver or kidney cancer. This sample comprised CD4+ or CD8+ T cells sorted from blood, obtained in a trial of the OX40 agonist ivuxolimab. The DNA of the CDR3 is TGTGCCAGCAGCCCACAAGGGGGACCTTGGAACATTCAGTACTTC. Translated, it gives CASSPQGGPWNIQYF.